This record concerns one T cell receptor (beta chain) sequence. Its antigen is undetermined. The data were taken from a study of CD8+ T cells in alopecia areata. Study in general: For the treated group, dosing was oral tofacitinib at 5 to 10 mg twice daily. The protocol delivered tofacitinib for 6 to 18 months, then withdrew it for 6 months.

Peripheral blood and lesional scalp punch biopsies came from alopecia areata patients. Study-wide findings and caveats: Elevated clonality characterized lesional scalp relative to normal scalp, particularly in alopecia totalis/universalis.

CDR3 length: 12 residues. The germline V gene encodes CDR1 MNHEY and CDR2 SMNVEV (reference sequence). The V segment lost 8 bases and the J segment 5 bases; nucleotides outside the gene matches: 6. Investigators isolated RNA and reverse transcribed it into cDNA to act as the sequencing template. Measured with immunoSEQ multiplex PCR; TCRdb has only the in-frame clones, and not every one. The repertoire has about 130,000 clones, 58% of them found once; the top ten carry 4.5% to 5.5%. The chain recombines TRBV27 with TRBJ2-7; 7 positions agree with TRBD2. The starting material was CD4+ T cells sorted from blood, obtained at week 0. The receptor was isolated from a human donor with alopecia areata. This CDR3 reads CASGAGDHEQYF. In nucleotides, the CDR3 is TGTGCCAGCGGTGCGGGAGACCACGAGCAGTACTTC.